This TCR beta chain was recorded in a study of PD-1 blockade in classical Hodgkin lymphoma. Study findings and constraints: Repertoire difference causes, possibly disease activity or prior therapy, remain undefined.

Every patient experienced relapse after autologous stem cell transplantation, and brentuximab vedotin exposure varied. Complete response, partial response or progressive disease constituted the best responses recorded. About this clone: Its antigen is unknown.

Unmatched junction bases numbered 9, after V lost 4 bases and J lost 8 bases. There are 14 residues in the CDR3. Germline V gene lookup returns CDR1 LNHDA and CDR2 SQIVND (reference sequence). Libraries were prepared by immunoSEQ multiplex PCR; TCRdb keeps only in-frame clonotypes and omits some of them. The table has some 25,000 clones, under 85% seen once. The chain carries TRBV19 and TRBJ1-2, with 8 bases lining up with TRBD1. The origin of this receptor is a human donor with classical Hodgkin lymphoma. This sample comprised peripheral blood mononuclear cells (PBMCs), obtained before the second cycle of nivolumab. This CDR3 is CASSRGQGERGYTF. CDR3 bases: TGTGCCAGTAGTAGAGGACAGGGAGAAAGAGGCTACACCTTC.